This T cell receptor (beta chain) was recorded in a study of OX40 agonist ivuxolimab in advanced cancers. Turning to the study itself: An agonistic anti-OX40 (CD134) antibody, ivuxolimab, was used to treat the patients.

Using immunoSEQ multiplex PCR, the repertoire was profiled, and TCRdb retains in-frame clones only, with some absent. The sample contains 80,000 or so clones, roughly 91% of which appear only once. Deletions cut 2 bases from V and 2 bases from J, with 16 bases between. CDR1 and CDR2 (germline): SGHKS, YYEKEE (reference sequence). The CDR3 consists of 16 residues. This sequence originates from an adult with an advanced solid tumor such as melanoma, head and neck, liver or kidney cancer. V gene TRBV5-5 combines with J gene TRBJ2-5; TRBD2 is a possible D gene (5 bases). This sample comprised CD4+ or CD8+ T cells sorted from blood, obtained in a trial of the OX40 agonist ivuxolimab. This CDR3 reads CASSLRVFGLQETQYF. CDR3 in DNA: TGTGCCAGCAGCTTAAGGGTATTTGGACTGCAAGAGACCCAGTACTTC.